Listed below are T cell receptor beta chains from one sample, sequenced in a study of tumor-infiltrating lymphocytes in localized non-small cell lung cancer. TCRdb's copy holds only in-frame clones and misses some; the assay was immunoSEQ multiplex PCR. Of around 6,400 clones listed, around two thirds are singletons. Sequencing was done on a sample of lung tumor tissue. These receptors all stem from a human donor with non-small cell lung cancer. CDR3s include the opening cysteine and the closing phenylalanine or tryptophan. D genes are given only for firm matches. Where a row states a size, it is once, few, many or the class of an expanded clone; other rows omit it.

D gene	V gene	J gene	clone size	CDR3 DNA	CDR3 protein
TRBD1	TRBV11-1	TRBJ2-1	NA	TGTGCCAGCAGCCCGGGGACAGGGCTATACAATGAGCAGTTCTTC	CASSPGTGLYNEQFF
NA	TRBV6-9	TRBJ2-7	NA	TGTGCCAGCAGTCGGACCGGAGCCATTGGGTACGAGCAGTACTTC	CASSRTGAIGYEQYF
TRBD1	TRBV5-1	TRBJ2-7	NA	TGCGCCAGCAGCCTGGGACAGGGGGGCTACGAGCAGTACTTC	CASSLGQGGYEQYF
TRBD1	TRBV4-3	TRBJ1-2	few	TGCGCCAGCAGCCAAACTCCGGGACAGGGGGGGGACGGCTACACCTTC	CASSQTPGQGGDGYTF
NA	TRBV7-8	TRBJ1-2	NA	TGTGCCAGCAGCCCCGGGGACAACCGCTATGGCTACACCTTC	CASSPGDNRYGYTF
NA	TRBV5-6	TRBJ2-3	NA	TGTGCCAGCAGCTTGGCAGGTAGTTATACGCAGTATTTT	CASSLAGSYTQYF
NA	TRBV25-1	TRBJ2-5	NA	TGTGCCAGCAGTGACCCCCAGGTGGAGACCCAGTACTTC	CASSDPQVETQYF
NA	TRBV6-5	TRBJ2-5	NA	TGTGCCAGCAGTTACTGGCAGGGGGAGACCCAGTACTTC	CASSYWQGETQYF
TRBD1	TRBV5-1	TRBJ2-1	NA	TGCGCCAGCAGCTTATTCGGGACAGAGGGCTCCTACAATGAGCAGTTCTTC	CASSLFGTEGSYNEQFF
TRBD2	TRBV5-6	TRBJ2-5	few	TGTGCCAGCAGCTTGGGCGGGGGGGCGCGAGAGACCCAGTACTTC	CASSLGGGARETQYF
TRBD2	TRBV7-2	TRBJ2-7	NA	TGTGCCAGCAGCCACCGCGGGGGGGCTCACTACGAGCAGTACTTC	CASSHRGGAHYEQYF
TRBD1	TRBV19	TRBJ1-1	NA	TGTGCCAGTAGTATCTGCGGGACAGGATGTCTCACTGAAGCTTTCTTT	CASSICGTGCLTEAFF
NA	TRBV11-1	TRBJ2-7	few	TGTGCCAGCAGCCATGGGGGAGAGCAGTACTTC	CASSHGGEQYF
NA	TRBV7-2	TRBJ1-1	NA	TGTGCCAGCAGAGTTGGACAGACTGAAGCTTTCTTT	CASRVGQTEAFF
NA	TRBV6-5	TRBJ2-5	once	TGTGCCAGCAGTTACCTACTAGCCTCGAAGACCCAGTACTTC	CASSYLLASKTQYF
NA	TRBV7-6	TRBJ2-3	NA	TGTGCCAGCAGCTTAGTGACGGAGGGCCTCGCAGATACGCAGTATTTT	CASSLVTEGLADTQYF
NA	TRBV4-1	TRBJ2-1	once	TGCGCCAGCCAAGACAGCTACAATGAGCAGTTCTTC	CASQDSYNEQFF
NA	TRBV20-1	TRBJ2-7	NA	TGCAGGCCTGATGGAAGCGAGCAGTACTTC	CRPDGSEQYF
TRBD1	TRBV6-6	TRBJ1-6	once	TGTGCCAGCAGTTACTCGAGAGGGGACAGTAATTCACCCCTCCACTTT	CASSYSRGDSNSPLHF
NA	TRBV5-5	TRBJ2-7	NA	TGTGCCAGCAGCTTGGGACCCTTCTACGAGCAGTACTTC	CASSLGPFYEQYF
TRBD2	TRBV6-5	TRBJ2-1	few	TGTGCCAGCAGTTACGGGGGGGGGAATGTCAATGAGCAGTTCTTC	CASSYGGGNVNEQFF
TRBD1	TRBV13	TRBJ2-3	NA	TGTGCCAGCAGCTTCAGGGGGCGTGACACAGATACGCAGTATTTT	CASSFRGRDTDTQYF
TRBD1	TRBV18	TRBJ2-7	NA	TGTGCCAGCTCACCAAAAGGCCGGACAGGGAGTCTCGGCGAGCAGTACTTC	CASSPKGRTGSLGEQYF
TRBD1	TRBV28	TRBJ1-1	NA	TGTGCCAGCAGCCTAATCCGGACAGGGGGTCTAAACACTGAAGCTTTCTTT	CASSLIRTGGLNTEAFF
TRBD1	TRBV5-1	TRBJ1-4	NA	TGCGCCAGCAGCCCGGTGGGACAGGGGAATGAAAAACTGTTTTTT	CASSPVGQGNEKLFF
TRBD2	TRBV6-5	TRBJ2-2	NA	TGTGCCAGCACCCCGGGAGGGGGCGGGGAGCTGTTTTTT	CASTPGGGGELFF
NA	TRBV5-5	TRBJ2-2	NA	TGTGCCAGCAGCTTGGTTACGGAGAACACCGGGGAGCTGTTTTTT	CASSLVTENTGELFF
TRBD2	TRBV6-1	TRBJ2-5	NA	TGTGCCAGCAGGGAACGGGCTAGCGGGACTCAAGAGACCCAGTACTTC	CASRERASGTQETQYF
NA	TRBV29-1	TRBJ1-1	NA	TGCAGCGTCACGGGGACCCTCATGGGCACTGAAGCTTTCTTT	CSVTGTLMGTEAFF
TRBD1	TRBV29-1	TRBJ2-1	once	TGCAGCGGTCGACAGGGCCCGCATGAGCAGTTCTTC	CSGRQGPHEQFF
NA	TRBV2	TRBJ2-1	NA	TGTGCCAGCAGTGAAGAGGACGTGGCCCATGAGCAGTTCTTC	CASSEEDVAHEQFF
NA	TRBV4-3	TRBJ2-5	NA	TGCGCCAGCAGCCAAGATAATACGGAGCAAGAGACCCAGTACTTC	CASSQDNTEQETQYF
NA	TRBV28	TRBJ2-7	few	TGTGCCAGCAGTTCCCCCGGCTCCTACGAGCAGTACTTC	CASSSPGSYEQYF
NA	TRBV5-8	TRBJ1-3	once	TGTGCCAGCAGCTTGGCCATATCTGGAAACACCATATATTTT	CASSLAISGNTIYF
TRBD2	TRBV19	TRBJ2-1	NA	TGTGCCAGTAGTCGACTAGCGGGGGGGGATGAGCAGTTCTTC	CASSRLAGGDEQFF
TRBD2	TRBV10-3	TRBJ2-6	NA	TGTGCCATCAGTGATTTACTGGCGGGGGCTGGGGCCAACGTCCTGACTTTC	CAISDLLAGAGANVLTF
NA	TRBV7-8	TRBJ2-2	few	TGTGCCAGCAGCTTAGGGGGGGCAGTGCGTACCGGGGAGCTGTTTTTT	CASSLGGAVRTGELFF
NA	TRBV4-3	TRBJ2-7	NA	TGCGCCAGCAGCCCCGCGGTCTCCATGCATATCGAGCAGTACTTC	CASSPAVSMHIEQYF
NA	TRBV6-1	TRBJ2-6	few	TGTGCCAGCAGTGAAACGGCGGACGGCTCTGGGGCCAACGTCCTGACTTTC	CASSETADGSGANVLTF
TRBD2	TRBV4-1	TRBJ2-7	NA	TGCGCCAGCAGCGCCTTAGGAGCGGGGGACTACGAGCAGTACTTC	CASSALGAGDYEQYF
NA	TRBV9	TRBJ2-7	NA	TGTGCCAGCAGCGGATCGAGGGGACACGAGCAGTACTTC	CASSGSRGHEQYF
NA	TRBV14	TRBJ1-2	NA	TGTGCCAGCAGCCAAGAATTGATATACGGAAACTGGAGTGGCTACACCTTC	CASSQELIYGNWSGYTF
NA	TRBV6-5	TRBJ2-7	few	TGTGCCAGCAGCACAACCCCAGGAGGGTCCTACGAGCAGTACTTC	CASSTTPGGSYEQYF
NA	TRBV18	TRBJ1-1	NA	TGTGCCAGCTCACCACCCATCGTGACTGAAGCTTTCTTT	CASSPPIVTEAFF
NA	TRBV14	TRBJ2-5	NA	TGTGCCAGCAGCCAAGGGGTCAGCCCTAGTGGTTGGGAGACCCAGTACTTC	CASSQGVSPSGWETQYF
TRBD1	TRBV5-1	TRBJ2-4	NA	TGCGCCAGCAGCCCCATGACAGGGGGTAACATTCAGTACTTC	CASSPMTGGNIQYF